A single sample gave rise to the 26 T cell receptor beta chains below, sequenced in a study of blood T cells in healthy people across ages. A J-beta primer mix and a sample-barcoded 5' primer were used in a second PCR of about 7 to 12 cycles. MiXCR, run by TCRdb on the 5' RACE reads, gives a single entry per CDR3 protein. The sample has 2 million or so distinct CDR3 sequences; 49% are singletons. Material: blood. All receptors derive from a woman in her 40s in good health.

This clonotype was detected a few times. The chain carries TRBV7-8 and TRBJ2-1, with D perhaps being TRBD1 or TRBD2 (6 bases each). The CDR3 covers 15 residues. Trimming shortened V by 5 bases and J by 8 bases, and 19 bases separated the two germline ends. Germline V gives CDR1 SGHVS, CDR2 FQNEAQ. DNA for the CDR3: TGTGCCAGCAGCCGCCTAAGGGGGGCCGCAGATGAGCAGTTCTTC. Translation gives CASSRLRGAADEQFF.

This clonotype was found a few times. The chain recombines TRBV27 with TRBJ2-7; 7 bases align to TRBD1. The J segment lost 1 base and the V segment lost 6 bases, leaving 6 bases of the junction unmatched. CDR1 is MNHEY, CDR2 SMNVEV, per germline (reference sequence). The CDR3 spans 14 residues. The CDR3 region is CASRDTGASYEQYF. The CDR3 DNA is TGTGCCAGCAGGGATACAGGGGCTTCCTACGAGCAGTACTTC.

This clonotype was picked up a small number of times. The chain recombines TRBV28 with TRBJ2-1, with 7 positions matching TRBD2. The CDR3 length is 14 residues. Germline V CDR1 and CDR2: MDHEN, SYDVKM. Germline trimming cut 5 bases from V and 5 bases from J; bases unmatched to any gene: 6. CDR3 sequence: CASSPTSVNNEQFF. The DNA for the CDR3 is TGTGCCAGCAGTCCCACTAGCGTAAACAATGAGCAGTTCTTC.

The rearrangement links TRBV9 to TRBJ2-7; TRBD2 is a possible D gene (7 bases). The J call may be in error: the DNA end matches TRBJ2-5 better. CDR3 length: 14 residues. Germline values: CDR1 SGDLS, CDR2 YYNGEE. CDR3 in amino acids: CASSERGAVETQYF. The CDR3 nucleotides are TGTGCCAGCAGCGAACGGGGGGCCGTAGAGACCCAGTACTTC.

This clonotype was picked up a small number of times. The genes are TRBV4-1 and TRBJ1-2; no definite D call. Between the trimmed V and J ends, which lost 0 bases and 4 bases, there was a span of 12 bases. Germline V CDR1 and CDR2: MGHRA, YSYEKL. The CDR3 runs to 15 residues. The CDR3, as DNA: TGCGCCAGCAGCCAAGAAAGGCTCGATTTCTATGGCTACACCTTC. Its protein product is CASSQERLDFYGYTF.

This clonotype was observed a handful of times. This sequence joins TRBV7-2 and TRBJ2-5; D assignment may be TRBD1 or TRBD2 (5 bases each). V lost 2 bases and J lost 0, with 7 bases in between. Germline-derived CDR1 and CDR2 are SGHTA and FQGNSA. This CDR3 is built from 14 residues. This CDR3 reads CASSLLGHQETQYF. Here the CDR3 DNA reads TGTGCCAGCAGCTTATTGGGACACCAAGAGACCCAGTACTTC.

The V and J genes are TRBV9 and TRBJ2-3; 8 bases align to TRBD2. CDR1 is SGDLS and CDR2 is YYNGEE in the germline V gene. V lost 0 bases and J lost 9; bases outside the gene matches: 18. The CDR3 has 18 amino acids. The CDR3 region is CASSVEGHLGTVAGTQYF. CDR3 sequence (DNA): TGTGCCAGCAGCGTAGAGGGACACCTAGGGACCGTAGCGGGGACGCAGTATTTT. The variable domain in full, with the rest retrieved from reference TRBV9 and TRBJ2-3, is DSGVTQTPKHLITATGQRVTLRCSPRSGDLSVYWYQQSLDQGLQFLIQYYNGEERAKGNILERFSAQQFPDLHSELNLSSLELGDSALYFCASSVEGHLGTVAGTQYFGPGTRLTVL.

A few counts support this clonotype. The chain recombines TRBV7-2 with TRBJ2-5; D not resolved. With 7 bases removed from V and 2 bases from J, the gap between germline ends came to 11 bases. The CDR3 consists of 13 residues. Germline-derived CDR1 and CDR2 are SGHTA and FQGNSA. CDR3 in amino acids: CASNRAYQETQYF. CDR3 nucleotides: TGTGCCAGCAACCGGGCTTATCAAGAGACCCAGTACTTC.

This clonotype appeared a single time. The chain uses TRBV20-1 and TRBJ2-5, with D uncertain. The CDR3 is 13 amino acids. V was cut by 3 bases and J by 2 bases, with 10 bases left in between. Germline CDR1 DFQATT, CDR2 SNEGSKA (reference sequence). The CDR3: CSARVPPQETQYF. The CDR3 DNA is TGCAGTGCTAGGGTACCACCTCAAGAGACCCAGTACTTC.

The V gene is TRBV6-1, the J gene TRBJ1-2; no clear D. The germline gives CDR1 MNHNS, CDR2 SASEGT. With 1 base removed from V and 0 bases from J, the gap between germline ends came to 15 bases. The CDR3 totals 17 residues. The CDR3: CASSEDRLAGANYGYTF. CDR3 nucleotides: TGTGCCAGCAGTGAAGATCGGTTGGCCGGTGCTAACTATGGCTACACCTTC.

The chain employs TRBV20-1 and TRBJ1-6, with 9 bases lining up with TRBD1. The junction had 5 bases not matched to a gene; V was cut back by 1 base and J by 7 bases. This CDR3 region has 15 residues. CDR1 and CDR2 from the germline V gene are DFQATT and SNEGSKA (reference sequence). CDR3 in amino acids: CSARVDGTGNSPLHF. The CDR3 DNA is TGCAGTGCTAGAGTGGATGGGACAGGGAATTCACCCCTCCACTTT.

This clonotype was found a few times. This sequence joins TRBV5-1 and TRBJ2-4, with D possibly TRBD1 on 6 matching bases. V gave up 4 bases and J gave up 5 bases, with 13 bases separating them. Per germline, CDR1 SGHRS and CDR2 YFSETQ. The CDR3 has 14 amino acids. The CDR3 spells CASSEQGSQNIQYF. CDR3 DNA sequence: TGCGCCAGCAGCGAACAGGGTTCCCAAAACATTCAGTACTTC.

The chain employs TRBV20-1 and TRBJ1-6; D may be TRBD1 (6 bases). Germline CDR1 reads DFQATT; CDR2 reads SNEGSKA (reference sequence). CDR3 size: 13 residues. V was trimmed by 4 bases and J by 9 bases, leaving 13 bases between them. CDR3 nucleotide sequence: TGCAGTGCTAAGGGGGACTGGGTTTCACCCCTCCACTTT. This sequence encodes CSAKGDWVSPLHF.

This clonotype has only a few counts. The chain has TRBV20-1 and TRBJ2-5, with D perhaps being TRBD1 or TRBD2 (6 bases each). Trimming took off 1 base at V and 6 bases at J, with 9 bases between the two ends. The V gene's germline CDR1 is DFQATT and CDR2 SNEGSKA (reference sequence). There are 12 residues in the CDR3. The CDR3 here is CSARARGQTQYF. CDR3 in DNA: TGCAGTGCTAGAGCTCGGGGGCAGACCCAGTACTTC.

This clonotype was seen only a few times. The chain has TRBV3-1 and TRBJ1-2; no clear D gene. Germline CDR1 is LGHDT and CDR2 is YNNKEL (reference sequence). The CDR3 length is 13 residues. With 1 base removed from V and 8 bases from J, the gap between germline ends came to 11 bases. The chain's CDR3 is CASSQGGPGGYTF. The CDR3 DNA reads as TGTGCCAGCAGCCAAGGAGGGCCCGGAGGCTACACCTTC. Together with reference TRBV3-1 and TRBJ1-2, the CDR3 gives the full variable domain: DTAVSQTPKYLVTQMGNDKSIKCEQNLGHDTMYWYKQDSKKFLKIMFSYNNKELIINETVPNRFSPKSPDKAHLNLHINSLELGDSAVYFCASSQGGPGGYTFGSGTRLTVV.

The chain recombines TRBV5-1 with TRBJ1-2, with a tentative D call TRBD1 (5 bases). The germline gives CDR1 SGHRS, CDR2 YFSETQ. This CDR3 is 14 amino acids long. The germline V and J ends were trimmed by 5 bases and 5 bases, with 16 bases remaining between them. The CDR3 loop reads CASRAGTDRYGYTF. In nucleotides, the CDR3 is TGCGCCAGCAGGGCCGGGACGGATAGATATGGCTACACCTTC.

J is TRBJ2-1 and V is TRBV14; D is perhaps TRBD1 or TRBD2 (6 bases each). The CDR3 is made up of 18 amino acids. Trimming took off 4 bases at V and 7 bases at J, with 26 bases between the two ends. Germline values: CDR1 SGHDN, CDR2 FVKESK. The CDR3 bases are TGTGCCAGCAGCCCCCAACCTTGGGGGGCTGGTATCAGTAATGAGCAGTTCTTC. This codes for CASSPQPWGAGISNEQFF.

Only a few counts were recorded for this clonotype. This chain connects TRBV7-2 to TRBJ2-5, with 7 bases lining up with TRBD2. This CDR3 has 16 residues. Germline V gene sequence: CDR1 SGHTA, CDR2 FQGNSA. V was pared by 2 bases and J by 5 bases, with 11 bases of the junction left unmatched. Written as DNA, the CDR3 is TGTGCCAGCAGCTTACGGCCTGGGGGGGTAGGGGAGACCCAGTACTTC. Residues: CASSLRPGGVGETQYF.

V usage is TRBV7-3 and J usage is TRBJ2-7; the D gene is possibly TRBD2 (5 bases). The V gene lost 5 bases and the J gene lost 7 bases, with 21 bases spanning the gap. The CDR3 runs 15 residues. CDR1 is SGHTA and CDR2 is FQGTGA in the germline V gene. The CDR3 region is CASSPLGRTENEQYF. The CDR3 region has the DNA TGTGCCAGCAGCCCTCTTGGGAGAACTGAAAATGAGCAGTACTTC. Supplemented by reference TRBV7-3 and TRBJ2-7, the full variable domain reads GAGVSQTPSNKVTEKGKYVELRCDPISGHTALYWYRQSLGQGPEFLIYFQGTGAADDSGLPNDRFFAVRPEGSVSTLKIQRTERGDSAVYLCASSPLGRTENEQYFGPGTRLTVT.

The table lists this clonotype with a few counts. This rearrangement joins TRBV27 to TRBJ2-7; 9 bases map to TRBD2. Germline V lookup: CDR1 MNHEY, CDR2 SMNVEV (reference sequence). With 2 bases clipped from V and 3 bases from J, the junction kept 5 bases outside the gene matches. This CDR3 has 15 amino acids. CDR3 region: CASSLDSGGFYEQYF. In DNA, the CDR3 is TGTGCCAGCAGTTTAGATAGCGGGGGATTCTACGAGCAGTACTTC.

Points on this clonotype: The junction departs from the called germline gene at one end, perhaps through a read error. CDR3 region: CASGYSEGPEQYF. The CDR3 region has the DNA TGTGCCAGCGGTTACTCGGAGGGTCCCGAGCAGTACTTC. J is TRBJ2-5 and V is TRBV6-2 or TRBV6-3; D possibly corresponds to TRBD2 (6 bases). The J call may be mistaken, given a closer DNA end match to TRBJ2-7. The germline V gene encodes CDR1 MNHEY and CDR2 SVGEGT. CDR3 size: 13 residues.

This clonotype was counted only a few times. CDR3 bases: TGTGCCAGCTCACCGGTCGAGGGTAGGGAGACCCAGTACTTC. This codes for CASSPVEGRETQYF. J is TRBJ2-5 and V is TRBV18; possibly TRBD2 for D (5 bases). This CDR3 has 14 amino acids. V lost 3 bases to trimming and J lost 5 bases, with 13 bases between them. Germline CDR1 KGHSH, CDR2 LQKENI.

This clonotype was detected once. This sequence joins TRBV7-8 and TRBJ2-1; TRBD1 matches at 7 bases. The CDR3 covers 16 residues. V was pared by 3 bases and J by 1 base, with 6 bases of the junction left unmatched. CDR1 and CDR2 (germline): SGHVS, FQNEAQ. CDR3: CASSFVRQGSYNEQFF. The CDR3 bases are TGTGCCAGCAGCTTCGTAAGACAGGGTTCCTACAATGAGCAGTTCTTC.

For the CDR3, the DNA is TGTGCCAGCAGTTCCGGGACTAGCGGGGCCTTAAGCTCCTACAATGAGCAGTTCTTC. This codes for CASSSGTSGALSSYNEQFF. The chain uses TRBV6-2 or TRBV6-3 and TRBJ2-1; TRBD2 aligns across 13 bases. There are 19 residues in the CDR3. V gave up 4 bases and J gave up 0 bases; unmatched junction bases: 9. CDR1 is MNHEY, CDR2 SVGEGT, per germline.

This clonotype was found a few times. This chain joins TRBV25-1 and TRBJ2-7; D is perhaps TRBD1 (7 bases). V shed 6 bases and J shed 2 bases, with 14 bases lying between them. The CDR3 sequence is 14 residues long. Germline CDR1 MGHDK, CDR2 SYGVNS. CDR3 in DNA: TGTGCCAGCAGCAGGGGGGACACTACCTACGAGCAGTACTTC. Translated: CASSRGDTTYEQYF.

This clonotype was recorded a few times. This chain joins TRBV6-6 and TRBJ2-5; tentatively, D is TRBD1 or TRBD2 (5 bases each). The germline V gene has CDR1 MNHNY and CDR2 SVGAGI (reference sequence). CDR3 size: 16 residues. Trimming cost V 5 bases and J 5 bases, with 21 bases left between them. CDR3 sequence: CASSPLAETGRETQYF. For the CDR3, the DNA is TGTGCCAGCAGTCCCCTGGCGGAAACGGGGCGGGAGACCCAGTACTTC.